One and the same sample provided the 23 T cell receptor beta chains below, sequenced in a study of cytomegalovirus exposure and HLA in healthy donors. In the PCR, 60 Vbeta and 13 Jbeta primers were used. This table comes from immunoSEQ multiplex PCR, and its TCRdb copy is limited to in-frame clones, with some not included. The sample lists 95,000 to 110,000 clones; approximately 76% were seen once. Sequenced material: PBMCs. All receptors come from a man aged 18 to 29 in good health and CMV-seronegative.

In its sample, this clone was seen once. This chain connects TRBV18 to TRBJ1-2, with unresolved D. Germline values: CDR1 KGHSH, CDR2 LQKENI. V lost 2 bases and J 6 bases, leaving 19 bases between the germline ends. The CDR3 sequence is 16 residues long. The CDR3 region has the DNA TGTGCCAGCTCACCAGCTCACCCGGCCGGAGCGGATGGCTACACCTTC. This sequence encodes CASSPAHPAGADGYTF. The variable domain in full, with the rest retrieved from reference TRBV18 and TRBJ1-2, is NAGVMQNPRHLVRRRGQEARLRCSPMKGHSHVYWYRQLPEEGLKFMVYLQKENIIDESGMPKERFSAEFPKEGPSILRIQQVVRGDSAAYFCASSPAHPAGADGYTFGSGTRLTVV.

The gene calls are TRBV5-4 and TRBJ2-3; 8 nucleotides align to TRBD2. This CDR3 contains 17 residues. The junction had 13 bases not matched to a gene; V was cut back by 3 bases and J by 4 bases. The V gene's germline CDR1 is SGHNT and CDR2 YYREEE (reference sequence). DNA for the CDR3: TGTGCCAGCAGCTCCCCCACCGGGACTAGAAGCTCAGATACGCAGTATTTT. Its translation is CASSSPTGTRSSDTQYF.

The chain is built from TRBV5-6 and TRBJ2-7; 7 bases line up with TRBD1. The CDR3 has 16 residues. CDR1 and CDR2 (germline): SGHDT, YYEEEE. J was trimmed by 4 bases and V by 0 bases; bases with no gene match: 10. CDR3 nucleotides: TGTGCCAGCAGCTTGGCCGTTCAGGGGGAGAGGTACGAGCAGTACTTC. Residues: CASSLAVQGERYEQYF.

The chain is built from TRBV7-3 and TRBJ2-7; a possible D gene is TRBD2 (6 bases). The CDR3 runs to 13 residues. Deletions cut 5 bases from V and 5 bases from J, with 13 bases between. Germline lookup yields CDR1 SGHTA and CDR2 FQGTGA. The CDR3 sequence is CASSVGGVNEQYF. CDR3 coding DNA: TGTGCCAGCAGCGTAGGAGGGGTGAACGAGCAGTACTTC.

The CDR3 reads CASRWDRGKYGYTF. CDR3 coding DNA: TGTGCCAGCCGGTGGGACAGGGGAAAGTATGGCTACACCTTC. This rearrangement joins TRBV2 to TRBJ1-2, with 10 bases that match TRBD1. Losses at the gene ends were 8 bases for V and 5 bases for J; bases not matched to a gene: 8. The CDR3 is 14 amino acids. In germline, CDR1 is SNHLY, CDR2 FYNNEI.

There are a few counts of this clone. The J gene is TRBJ2-7, the V gene TRBV4-1, with D unresolved. Germline values: CDR1 MGHRA, CDR2 YSYEKL. This CDR3 has 15 amino acids. Trimming took 1 base from V and 5 from J, leaving 15 bases between them. CDR3 sequence reads: CASSQGLSPLDEQYF. Written as DNA, the CDR3 is TGCGCCAGCAGCCAAGGACTGAGCCCTTTGGACGAGCAGTACTTC.

The CDR3, as DNA: TGTGCCAGCAGCTTCCGGGGTAGCGGGGGGGCCCTTGCGCAGTTCTTC. The encoded protein is CASSFRGSGGALAQFF. The chain links TRBV5-8 to TRBJ2-1; 11 bases map to TRBD2. V shed 2 bases, J shed 12 bases, and the junction held 13 bases outside the gene matches. Germline V gene sequence: CDR1 SGHTS, CDR2 YDEGEE. The CDR3 spans 16 residues.

The rearrangement uses TRBV7-9 and TRBJ2-7; D is perhaps TRBD1 (6 bases). V was pared by 1 base and J by 0 bases, with 10 bases between. Germline V gives CDR1 SEHNR, CDR2 FQNEAQ (reference sequence). This CDR3 is 15 amino acids long. The CDR3 is CASSLDRDLSYEQYF. The CDR3 bases are TGTGCCAGCAGCTTAGACAGGGACCTCTCCTACGAGCAGTACTTC.

This clone was counted only a few times. The V gene is TRBV5-6, the J gene TRBJ1-6, with D unclear. CDR1 and CDR2 (germline): SGHDT, YYEEEE. There are 12 residues in the CDR3. V was shortened by 4 bases and J by 8 bases, with 7 bases between the two germline ends. The CDR3 protein is CASSVRDSPLHF. The CDR3 nucleotides read TGTGCCAGCAGCGTGAGGGATTCACCCCTCCACTTT.

This chain uses TRBV15 with TRBJ2-7, with D unresolved. The CDR3 has 16 amino acids. Trimming removed 4 bases from V and 6 bases from J, with 22 bases in between. Germline lookup yields CDR1 LNHNV and CDR2 YYDKDF (reference sequence). The CDR3 protein is CATSKVPLLGSGEQYF. As DNA, the CDR3 is TGTGCCACCAGCAAGGTCCCTTTGCTAGGATCGGGCGAGCAGTACTTC.

V and J are TRBV28 and TRBJ1-4, with D possibly being TRBD1 (5 bases). Germline V lookup: CDR1 MDHEN, CDR2 SYDVKM. The CDR3 sequence is 15 residues long. V gave up 2 bases and J gave up 8 bases, with 15 bases separating them. The CDR3 region has the DNA TGTGCCAGCAGTTTAGGGCAGGGTCAGAGGGAAAAACTGTTTTTT. It is translated as CASSLGQGQREKLFF.

The chain is built from TRBV6-5 and TRBJ2-7; 14 bases are shared with TRBD2. Per the germline V gene, CDR1 is MNHEY and CDR2 is SVGAGI. V gave up 6 bases and J gave up 2 bases; unmatched junction bases: 3. The CDR3 has 15 amino acids. CDR3 loop: CASRTSGGGTYEQYF. CDR3 bases: TGTGCCAGCAGGACTAGCGGGGGGGGGACCTACGAGCAGTACTTC.

The chain is built from TRBV6-4 and TRBJ2-6, with D perhaps matching TRBD1 (5 bases). The CDR3 spans 15 residues. Germline-derived CDR1 and CDR2 are MRHNA and SNTAGT. Trimming shortened V by 3 bases and J by 1 base, and 7 bases separated the two germline ends. The DNA for the CDR3 is TGTGCCAGCAGTGAGGGGCAGTCTGGGGCCAACGTCCTGACTTTC. It yields the protein CASSEGQSGANVLTF.

The chain is built from TRBV27 and TRBJ1-5, with D possibly TRBD1 on 5 matching bases. V lost 10 bases to trimming and J lost 0 bases, with 10 bases between them. Per germline, CDR1 MNHEY and CDR2 SMNVEV (reference sequence). The CDR3 consists of 13 residues. The CDR3 is CATSGSSNQPQHF. The CDR3 DNA is TGTGCCACCTCAGGGTCTAGCAATCAGCCCCAGCATTTT.

The chain is built from TRBV7-9 and TRBJ2-7, with D possibly TRBD2 on 6 matching bases. Trimming left V 6 bases short and J 6 bases short, with 18 bases between. This CDR3 is 14 amino acids long. Per the germline V gene, CDR1 is SEHNR and CDR2 is FQNEAQ (reference sequence). The CDR3 DNA is TGTGCCAGCAGTCACGGAGGGCTATCCCCCGAGCAGTACTTC. Its protein is CASSHGGLSPEQYF.

The chain couples TRBV5-4 to TRBJ2-5, with 8 bases identical to TRBD2. The DNA matches TRBJ2-7 better at its end, which makes the J call doubtful. CDR1 SGHNT and CDR2 YYREEE come from the germline V gene (reference sequence). CDR3 length: 17 amino acids. CDR3 in DNA: TGTGCCAGCAGCTTGGCCGCGGGGGGTTCCAGCTCCTACGAGCAGTACTTC. Its translation is CASSLAAGGSSSYEQYF.

The rearrangement joins TRBV5-4 to TRBJ2-3; 8 bases fit TRBD2. CDR1 and CDR2 from the germline V gene are SGHNT and YYREEE (reference sequence). CDR3 length: 15 amino acids. V lost 2 bases, J lost 3 bases, and 5 bases stayed unmatched. The CDR3, as DNA: TGTGCCAGCAGCTTCGGGGGGGCCAGAACAGATACGCAGTATTTT. The encoded protein is CASSFGGARTDTQYF.

The J gene is TRBJ1-6, the V gene TRBV18; D is ambiguous. Trimming took 4 bases from V and 7 from J, leaving 11 bases between them. The V gene's germline CDR1 is KGHSH and CDR2 LQKENI. This CDR3 contains 14 residues. CDR3 amino acids: CASSRGGNNSPLHF. The CDR3 bases are TGTGCCAGCTCACGTGGAGGGAACAATTCACCCCTCCACTTT.

The chain recombines TRBV6-1 with TRBJ2-7; TRBD2 matches 9 bases. The CDR3 spans 14 residues. Germline V gene lookup returns CDR1 MNHNS and CDR2 SASEGT. Trimming removed 10 bases from V and 3 bases from J; junction bases left unmatched: 10. For the CDR3, the DNA is TGTGCCACCGTACTAGCGGGCGGGGACTACGAGCAGTACTTC. This encodes CATVLAGGDYEQYF.

This chain uses TRBV7-9 with TRBJ2-5, with D uncertain. Germline CDR1 SEHNR, CDR2 FQNEAQ (reference sequence). This CDR3 has 14 amino acids. Trimming pared 11 bases from V and 1 base from J, leaving 17 bases between. CDR3 in DNA: TGTGCCTCCCGCAAGTCACTTCTCCAAGAGACCCAGTACTTC. It translates to CASRKSLLQETQYF. Full variable domain (missing parts from reference TRBV7-9 and TRBJ2-5): DTGVSQNPRHKITKRGQNVTFRCDPISEHNRLYWYRQTLGQGPEFLTYFQNEAQLEKSRLLSDRFSAERPKGSFSTLEIQRTEQGDSAMYLCASRKSLLQETQYFGPGTRLLVL.

This rearrangement joins TRBV6-5 to TRBJ1-4; D gene uncertain. This CDR3 spans 13 amino acids. CDR1 and CDR2 from the germline V gene are MNHEY and SVGAGI. V was shortened by 4 bases and J by 5 bases, with 8 bases between the two germline ends. The CDR3 DNA follows: TGTGCCAGCAGTTGGCAGAAAAATGAAAAACTGTTTTTT. It codes for CASSWQKNEKLFF.

The chain couples TRBV2 to TRBJ1-5; 11 bases agree with TRBD1. Germline CDR1 SNHLY, CDR2 FYNNEI. With 5 bases clipped from V and 7 bases from J, the junction kept 7 bases outside the gene matches. The CDR3 contains 15 residues. Here the CDR3 reads CASSLDRGHGQPQHF. Here the CDR3 DNA reads TGTGCCAGCAGTTTGGACAGGGGGCATGGGCAGCCCCAGCATTTT.

The DNA for the CDR3 is TGTGCCAGCAGCTTACAACCGGGAGGATCCACTGAAGCTTTCTTT. Amino acids: CASSLQPGGSTEAFF. The V call is TRBV7-2, the J call TRBJ1-1; D ambiguous. V lost 2 bases and J lost 4, with 14 bases in between. The CDR3 is made up of 15 amino acids. CDR1 is SGHTA and CDR2 is FQGNSA in the germline V gene.